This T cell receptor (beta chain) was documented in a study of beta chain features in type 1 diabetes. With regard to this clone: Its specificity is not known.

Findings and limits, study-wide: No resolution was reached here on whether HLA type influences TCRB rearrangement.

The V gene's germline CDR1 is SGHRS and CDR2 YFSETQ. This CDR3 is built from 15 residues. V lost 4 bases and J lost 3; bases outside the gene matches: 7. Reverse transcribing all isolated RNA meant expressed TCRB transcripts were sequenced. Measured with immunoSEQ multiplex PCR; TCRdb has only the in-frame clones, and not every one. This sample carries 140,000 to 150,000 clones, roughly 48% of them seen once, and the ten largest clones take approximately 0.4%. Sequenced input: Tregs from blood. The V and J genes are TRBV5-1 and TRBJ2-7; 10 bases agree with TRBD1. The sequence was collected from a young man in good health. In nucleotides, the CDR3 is TGCGCCAGCAGCCGTACGGGACAGGGGCTCTACGAGCAGTACTTC. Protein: CASSRTGQGLYEQYF.